Presented here are 5 T cell receptor beta chains from one specimen sequenced in a study of CD8+ T cells in alopecia areata. Extraction and reverse transcription of RNA yielded cDNA as the sequencing template. The repertoire was sequenced with immunoSEQ multiplex PCR; TCRdb's copy has only in-frame clones and lacks some. The sample records approximately 150,000 clones, about 60% being singletons. Sequencing used CD4+ T cells sorted from blood. Source of these receptors: a human donor in good health.

The chain joins TRBV30 to TRBJ1-1; D remains ambiguous. This CDR3 spans 13 amino acids. Trimming shortened V by 0 bases and J by 9 bases, and 14 bases separated the two germline ends. Germline assignment: CDR1 GTSNPN and CDR2 SVGIG (reference sequence). The DNA for the CDR3 is TGTGCCTGGAGTGTTCCCTCCCACCCACAAGCTTTCTTT. Its translation: CAWSVPSHPQAFF.

V usage is TRBV29-1 and J usage is TRBJ1-1; D not certain. The CDR3 length is 11 residues. Trimming left V 7 bases short and J 1 base short, with 7 bases between. From germline, CDR1 is SQVTM and CDR2 ANQGSEA. The CDR3 region has the DNA TGCAGCGGGCGGACGAACACTGAAGCTTTCTTT. Translating it yields CSGRTNTEAFF.

This clone has more than one count but fewer than ten. The chain carries TRBV11-2 and TRBJ2-2, with 7 bases aligning to TRBD1. CDR1 and CDR2 from the germline V gene are SGHAT and FQNNGV. This CDR3 comprises 15 residues. The V segment lost 0 bases and the J segment 7 bases; nucleotides outside the gene matches: 5. CDR3 sequence reads: CASSLEPQGIGELFF. The CDR3 bases are TGTGCCAGCAGCTTAGAGCCACAGGGGATCGGGGAGCTGTTTTTT.

The CDR3 is CSVEEAGQPSGSSYNEQFF. The CDR3 region has the DNA TGCAGCGTTGAAGAGGCAGGCCAACCCAGCGGGAGCTCCTACAATGAGCAGTTCTTC. This chain uses TRBV29-1 with TRBJ2-1; 8 positions match TRBD2. Trimming at V came to 0 bases and at J to 0 bases, leaving 13 bases not matched to a gene. The CDR3 consists of 19 residues. The germline V gene has CDR1 SQVTM and CDR2 ANQGSEA.

This clone came up a few times. The chain recombines TRBV19 with TRBJ2-2; D gene ambiguous. V lost 1 base, J lost 5 bases, and 11 bases lay in between. The CDR3 extends over 15 amino acids. Germline CDR1 and CDR2: LNHDA and SQIVND (reference sequence). The DNA of the CDR3 is TGTGCCAGTAGTATAGGAGACACGAGAACCGGGGAGCTGTTTTTT. It specifies CASSIGDTRTGELFF.